This T cell receptor (beta chain) was captured in a study of blood T cell repertoires in COVID-19. Under the authors' procedure: Scientists estimated how many nucleated cells there were by amplifying reference gene primers. The method was immunoSEQ multiplex PCR; TCRdb's version includes in-frame clones alone and lacks a portion of them. For V, J and clone size, that table is used; D and trimming come from the DNA. The profile shows roughly 170,000 clones, around 74% of them singletons. The V segment lost 4 bases and the J segment 2 bases; nucleotides outside the gene matches: 10. Per germline, CDR1 SGHRS and CDR2 YFSETQ. The CDR3 is 16 residues long.

The sequenced material came from peripheral blood. The chain joins TRBV5-1 to TRBJ2-3; 7 bases match TRBD1. This clonotype originated in a woman aged 80 or over with acute or convalescent COVID-19. CDR3 residues: CASSRDRRGSTDTQYF. As DNA, the CDR3 is TGCGCCAGCAGCCGGGACAGAAGGGGGTCCACAGATACGCAGTATTTT. The full variable domain, rest sourced from reference TRBV5-1 and TRBJ2-3, is KAGVTQTPRYLIKTRGQQVTLSCSPISGHRSVSWYQQTPGQGLQFLFEYFSETQRNKGNFPGRFSGRQFSNSRSEMNVSTLELGDSALYLCASSRDRRGSTDTQYFGPGTRLTVL.